These T cell receptor beta chains were read from a single sample in a study of T cell changes during pregnancy in multiple sclerosis. TCRdb keeps only in-frame clones here, not all; method: immunoSEQ multiplex PCR. Counted here are around 57,000 clones, approximately 91% occurring once; the ten biggest clones make up approximately 1.2%. Source: peripheral blood, taken in the second trimester of pregnancy. The receptor source for this set is a female donor with multiple sclerosis, enrolled in a pregnancy study. CDR3s include the opening cysteine and the closing phenylalanine or tryptophan. A D gene is named only where the DNA matches it firmly.

V	D	J	CDR3
TRBV5-1	TRBD2	TRBJ2-3	CASSLGLAGEDTQYF
TRBV29-1	-	TRBJ1-2	CSVEIRADGYTF
TRBV5-1	-	TRBJ2-5	CASSRLGFSETQYF
TRBV9	TRBD1	TRBJ2-7	CASSEKRGQGSYEQYF
TRBV25-1	-	TRBJ1-6	CASSRLLGGSPLHF
TRBV4-1	-	TRBJ2-5	CASSKIGGQETQYF
TRBV7-3	-	TRBJ2-1	CASSSRGSYNEQFF
TRBV30	-	TRBJ1-1	CAWRAGYDTEAFF
TRBV6-6	TRBD2	TRBJ2-1	CASSLTSGGLNEQFF
TRBV14	TRBD2	TRBJ2-1	CASSLLSAGGAEQFF
TRBV9	-	TRBJ2-1	CASSGPLAQYSNEQFF
TRBV27	TRBD1	TRBJ1-1	CASSPTGTGTMNTEAFF
TRBV29-1	-	TRBJ2-7	CSVSPGTLDNYEQYF
TRBV9	-	TRBJ2-3	CASSVEQGRTDTQYF
TRBV4-1	-	TRBJ2-3	CASSQVWSATNTQYF
TRBV7-3	-	TRBJ2-3	CASSFHPRQADTDTQYF
TRBV11-1	TRBD2	TRBJ2-3	CASSSRLAGEADTQYF
TRBV7-2	TRBD1	TRBJ2-1	CASSISRGDSSYNEQFF
TRBV5-1	TRBD2	TRBJ2-2	CASSLALAGPGELFF
TRBV6-6	-	TRBJ1-6	CASSERGTEGSPLHF
TRBV7-9	-	TRBJ2-2	CASSPRVDTVFGELFF
TRBV9	TRBD1	TRBJ1-2	CASSAPLLPDRGLYGYTF
TRBV4-1	-	TRBJ1-2	CASSQELRGGVRHGYTF